The next 13 T cell receptor beta chains were all read from a single sample in a study of T cell responses to AZD1222 COVID-19 vaccine. The assay was immunoSEQ multiplex PCR, and TCRdb's table has in-frame clones only and misses some. The data contain roughly 150,000 clones, approximately 93% of them singletons. This material consisted of peripheral blood, taken on day 0 of AZD1222 vaccination. These receptors were collected from an adult in good health.

This rearrangement joins TRBV24-1 to TRBJ2-7; 7 bases align to TRBD1. Germline lookup yields CDR1 KGHDR and CDR2 SFDVKD. CDR3 length: 12 amino acids. J gave up 3 bases and V 7 bases, and 2 bases lay outside the gene matches. DNA for the CDR3: TGTGCCACCAGGGGGGACAGCTACGAGCAGTACTTC. As protein: CATRGDSYEQYF.

The chain combines TRBV3-1 (or the pseudogene TRBV3-2) with TRBJ2-7, with 10 nucleotides matching TRBD2. Germline V gene sequence: CDR1 LGHDT, CDR2 YNNKEL (reference sequence). J gave up 4 bases and V 2 bases, and 5 bases lay outside the gene matches. The CDR3 spans 15 residues. The CDR3 here is CASSQSGRARYEQYF. The CDR3 DNA is TGTGCCAGCAGCCAAAGCGGGAGGGCCAGGTACGAGCAGTACTTC.

The V gene is TRBV7-9, the J gene TRBJ1-5; D call uncertain. V gave up 2 bases and J gave up 4 bases, with 12 bases separating them. Germline V gene data show CDR1 as SEHNR and CDR2 as FQNEAQ (reference sequence). CDR3 size: 15 residues. CDR3 region: CASSLTGFGNQPQHF. CDR3 in DNA: TGTGCCAGCAGCTTAACGGGGTTTGGGAATCAGCCCCAGCATTTT. Together with reference TRBV7-9 and TRBJ1-5, the CDR3 gives the full variable domain: DTGVSQNPRHKITKRGQNVTFRCDPISEHNRLYWYRQTLGQGPEFLTYFQNEAQLEKSRLLSDRFSAERPKGSFSTLEIQRTEQGDSAMYLCASSLTGFGNQPQHFGDGTRLSIL.

This clone occurred once. This chain connects TRBV24-1 to TRBJ1-1; possibly TRBD1 for D (5 bases). V lost 5 bases and J lost 1, with 7 bases in between. The CDR3 length is 13 residues. Germline V gene lookup returns CDR1 KGHDR and CDR2 SFDVKD. The CDR3 DNA reads as TGTGCCACCAGTGGCGGACAGAACACTGAAGCTTTCTTT. It specifies CATSGGQNTEAFF.

This sequence joins TRBV18 and TRBJ2-7, with a weak D call TRBD1 (6 bases). Germline V gives CDR1 KGHSH, CDR2 LQKENI. This CDR3 contains 17 residues. Deletions cut 0 bases from V and 3 bases from J, with 18 bases between. The CDR3 DNA is TGTGCCAGCTCACCACCAGTCGCGACAGGCCAAGACTACGAGCAGTACTTC. The encoded protein is CASSPPVATGQDYEQYF.

The count of this clone is one. The chain combines TRBV30 with TRBJ1-4; 7 nucleotides agree with TRBD1. CDR1 and CDR2 (germline): GTSNPN, SVGIG (reference sequence). The CDR3 extends over 15 amino acids. The V segment lost 1 base and the J segment 3 bases; nucleotides outside the gene matches: 5. The DNA for the CDR3 is TGTGCCTGGAGTGACGGAGGGGGCCCTAATGAAAAACTGTTTTTT. This translates into CAWSDGGGPNEKLFF. The whole variable domain, filled in from reference TRBV30 and TRBJ1-4, reads SQTIHQWPATLVQPVGSPLSLECTVEGTSNPNLYWYRQAAGRGLQLLFYSVGIGQISSEVPQNLSASRPQDRQFILSSKKLLLSDSGFYLCAWSDGGGPNEKLFFGSGTQLSVL.

The gene calls are TRBV7-3 and TRBJ2-1, with a tentative D call TRBD1 (6 bases). Trimming pared 4 bases from V and 2 bases from J, leaving 12 bases between. The germline CDR1 and CDR2 sequences are SGHTA and FQGTGA. There are 15 residues in the CDR3. CDR3 in DNA: TGTGCCAGCAGCTCCCAGGGGAGTCCCTACAATGAGCAGTTCTTC. This translates into CASSSQGSPYNEQFF. Combining the CDR3 with reference TRBV7-3 and TRBJ2-1 gives the whole variable domain GAGVSQTPSNKVTEKGKYVELRCDPISGHTALYWYRQSLGQGPEFLIYFQGTGAADDSGLPNDRFFAVRPEGSVSTLKIQRTERGDSAVYLCASSSQGSPYNEQFFGPGTRLTVL.

This clone was picked up a small number of times. The chain has TRBV23-1 and TRBJ1-2, with 7 bases lining up with TRBD1. TRBV23-1 is reported as an ORF; its role is uncertain. The CDR3 contains 15 residues. V lost 3 bases, J lost 4 bases, and 8 bases stayed unmatched. CDR3 sequence (DNA): TGCGCCAGCAGTCATCCCGACAGGGCCATCTATGGCTACACCTTC. Protein: CASSHPDRAIYGYTF.

The chain employs TRBV18 and TRBJ1-1; TRBD1 matches at 9 bases. The ends lost 6 bases at V and 5 bases at J; junction bases unmatched: 10. The CDR3 extends over 15 amino acids. Per germline, CDR1 KGHSH and CDR2 LQKENI. The CDR3 nucleotides read TGTGCCAGCTCGCCGACAGGGGGAGGATGGACTGAAGCTTTCTTT. It specifies CASSPTGGGWTEAFF.

The V call is TRBV15, the J call TRBJ2-1; D remains ambiguous. This CDR3 has 13 residues. Trimming stripped 1 base from V and 5 bases from J, with 6 bases between. Germline V CDR1 and CDR2: LNHNV, YYDKDF (reference sequence). Written as DNA, the CDR3 is TGTGCCACCAGCAGAGGACACCACAATGAGCAGTTCTTC. Protein: CATSRGHHNEQFF. Full variable domain (missing parts from reference TRBV15 and TRBJ2-1): DAMVIQNPRYQVTQFGKPVTLSCSQTLNHNVMYWYQQKSSQAPKLLFHYYDKDFNNEADTPDNFQSRRPNTSFCFLDIRSPGLGDTAMYLCATSRGHHNEQFFGPGTRLTVL.

This clone has just a few counts. The rearrangement uses TRBV5-1 and TRBJ1-2; 7 bases agree with TRBD1. Unmatched junction bases numbered 9, after V lost 3 bases and J lost 7 bases. The CDR3 has 14 amino acids. The germline V gene has CDR1 SGHRS and CDR2 YFSETQ. CDR3 protein: CASSSTTGSGGYTF. DNA for the CDR3: TGCGCCAGCAGCTCAACGACAGGGTCTGGTGGCTACACCTTC. The full variable domain, with the rest looked up from reference TRBV5-1 and TRBJ1-2, is KAGVTQTPRYLIKTRGQQVTLSCSPISGHRSVSWYQQTPGQGLQFLFEYFSETQRNKGNFPGRFSGRQFSNSRSEMNVSTLELGDSALYLCASSSTTGSGGYTFGSGTRLTVV.

The rearrangement uses TRBV5-1 and TRBJ1-2; TRBD1 matches at 7 bases. Trimming removed 3 bases from V and 7 bases from J; junction bases left unmatched: 9. From germline, CDR1 is SGHRS and CDR2 YFSETQ. The CDR3 consists of 14 residues. CDR3: CASSWTGQGGGYTF. The CDR3 DNA reads TGCGCCAGCAGCTGGACAGGACAAGGGGGTGGCTACACCTTC.

This clone occurred once. The chain couples TRBV10-2 to TRBJ2-1, with TRBD2 matching over 11 bases. The CDR3 has 14 amino acids. The ends lost 7 bases at V and 9 bases at J; junction bases unmatched: 8. Germline CDR1 reads WSHSY; CDR2 reads SAAADI. CDR3 DNA: TGCGCCAGCAAGGTAGCGGGAGGGCCTAGTGAGCAGTTCTTC. Protein sequence: CASKVAGGPSEQFF.